This is a list of T cell receptor beta chains from one sample in a study of CD8 T cells in ankylosing spondylitis. TCRdb re-called the 5' RACE reads with MiXCR, one entry per CDR3 protein. The table lists about 390,000 distinct CDR3 sequences, 20% to 25% of them singletons. Sequencing used blood, either unsorted or a sorted T cell fraction (not recorded which). These receptors came from a male donor with ankylosing spondylitis. CDR3s include the opening cysteine and the closing phenylalanine or tryptophan. A D gene is named only where the DNA matches it firmly. The size entry is marked missing in some rows and otherwise reads once, few, many or a size class.

V gene: TRBV19
clone size: -
D gene: -
J gene: TRBJ2-6
CDR3 DNA: TGTGCCAGTAGTATATGGGTGGTAATACCGGGACGGGAGTCTGCGGGGGCCAACGTCCTGACTTTC
CDR3 protein: CASSIWVVIPGRESAGANVLTF

V gene: TRBV29-1
clone size: few
D gene: -
J gene: TRBJ2-5
CDR3 DNA: TGCAGCGTTGAACTGGGCCTGAGACAAGAGACCCAGTACTTC
CDR3 protein: CSVELGLRQETQYF

V gene: TRBV11-2
clone size: -
D gene: TRBD2
J gene: TRBJ2-7
CDR3 DNA: TGTGCCAGCAGCTTAGTGACTAGCGCAAGCTCCTACGAGCAGTACTTC
CDR3 protein: CASSLVTSASSYEQYF

V gene: TRBV11-1
clone size: -
D gene: -
J gene: TRBJ2-2
CDR3 DNA: TGTGCCAGCAGCTTAGCAGATCCCGGGGAGCTGTTTTTT
CDR3 protein: CASSLADPGELFF

V gene: TRBV20-1
clone size: few
D gene: -
J gene: TRBJ2-7
CDR3 DNA: TGCAGTGTGGGGCAGGGTGATTACGAGCAGTACTTC
CDR3 protein: CSVGQGDYEQYF

V gene: TRBV12-3/TRBV12-4
clone size: -
D gene: TRBD1
J gene: TRBJ2-5
CDR3 DNA: TGTGCCAGCAGTTTAACCGGGACAGGGGATGGGACCCAGTACTTC
CDR3 protein: CASSLTGTGDGTQYF

V gene: TRBV12-3/TRBV12-4
clone size: many
D gene: TRBD1
J gene: TRBJ1-3
CDR3 DNA: TGTGCCAGCAGGCCGACAGGGCCCTCTGGAAACACCATATATTTT
CDR3 protein: CASRPTGPSGNTIYF

V gene: TRBV12-3/TRBV12-4
clone size: -
D gene: -
J gene: TRBJ2-3
CDR3 DNA: TGTGCCAGCAGTTTCTTGGCTGGTCTGGGGGATACGCAGTATTTT
CDR3 protein: CASSFLAGLGDTQYF

V gene: TRBV24-1
clone size: -
D gene: -
J gene: TRBJ2-5
CDR3 DNA: TGTGCCACCAGTGCGGGACTCATGGGCTACCAAGAGACCCAGTACTTC
CDR3 protein: CATSAGLMGYQETQYF

V gene: TRBV12-3/TRBV12-4
clone size: -
D gene: -
J gene: TRBJ2-5
CDR3 DNA: TGTGCCAGCAGTGGGGCTAGAGGTGTCACCCAGTACTTC
CDR3 protein: CASSGARGVTQYF

V gene: TRBV2
clone size: -
D gene: -
J gene: TRBJ2-6
CDR3 DNA: TGTGCCAGCACCCTCGGGGGGCCTGGGGCCAACGTCCTGACTTTC
CDR3 protein: CASTLGGPGANVLTF

V gene: TRBV6-5
clone size: few
D gene: TRBD2
J gene: TRBJ2-1
CDR3 DNA: TGTGCCAGCAGTTACTCGGCTCTAGCGGGAGGGCTCAATGAGCAGTTCTTC
CDR3 protein: CASSYSALAGGLNEQFF

V gene: TRBV20-1
clone size: -
D gene: TRBD2
J gene: TRBJ2-1
CDR3 DNA: TGCAGTGCTATTGGAGCTAGCGGGAGTTCCTACAATGAGCAGTTCTTC
CDR3 protein: CSAIGASGSSYNEQFF

V gene: TRBV12-3/TRBV12-4
clone size: few
D gene: TRBD1
J gene: TRBJ1-5
CDR3 DNA: TGTGCCAGCAGCACCAGGGGGGGGGTTAGCAATCAGCCCCAGCATTTT
CDR3 protein: CASSTRGGVSNQPQHF